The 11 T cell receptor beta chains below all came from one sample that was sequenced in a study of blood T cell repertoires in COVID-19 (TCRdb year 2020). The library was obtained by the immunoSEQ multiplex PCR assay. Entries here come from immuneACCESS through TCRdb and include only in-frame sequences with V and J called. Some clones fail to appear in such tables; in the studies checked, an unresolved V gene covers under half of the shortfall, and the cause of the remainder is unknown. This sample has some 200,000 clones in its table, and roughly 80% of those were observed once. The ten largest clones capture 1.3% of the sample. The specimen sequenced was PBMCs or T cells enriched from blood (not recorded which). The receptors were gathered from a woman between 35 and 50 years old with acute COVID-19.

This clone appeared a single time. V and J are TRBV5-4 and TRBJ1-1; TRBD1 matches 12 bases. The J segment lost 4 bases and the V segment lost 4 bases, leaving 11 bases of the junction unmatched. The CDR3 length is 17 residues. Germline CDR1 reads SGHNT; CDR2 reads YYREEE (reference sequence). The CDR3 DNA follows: TGTGCCAGCAGCCCGGGGGGGACAGGGGGCTGGGGCACTGAAGCTTTCTTT. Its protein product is CASSPGGTGGWGTEAFF.

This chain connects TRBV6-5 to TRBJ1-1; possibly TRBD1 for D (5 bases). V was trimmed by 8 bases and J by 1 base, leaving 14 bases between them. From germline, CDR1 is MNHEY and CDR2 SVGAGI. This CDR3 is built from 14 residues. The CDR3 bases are TGTGCCAGCCATGGGGCCTCAGGGAACACTGAAGCTTTCTTT. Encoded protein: CASHGASGNTEAFF.

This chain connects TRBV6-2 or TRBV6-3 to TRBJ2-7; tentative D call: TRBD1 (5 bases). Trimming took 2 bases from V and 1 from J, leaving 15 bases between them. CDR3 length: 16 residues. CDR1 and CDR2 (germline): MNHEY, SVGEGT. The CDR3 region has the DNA TGTGCCAGCAGTTACCCGGACACTAACCCATCCTACGAGCAGTACTTC. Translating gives CASSYPDTNPSYEQYF.

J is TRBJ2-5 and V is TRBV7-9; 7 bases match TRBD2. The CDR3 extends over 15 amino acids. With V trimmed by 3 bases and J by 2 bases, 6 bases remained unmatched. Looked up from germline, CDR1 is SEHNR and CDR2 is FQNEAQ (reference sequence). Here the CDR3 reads CASSFIVGGQETQYF. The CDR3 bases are TGTGCCAGCAGCTTTATAGTGGGGGGGCAAGAGACCCAGTACTTC.

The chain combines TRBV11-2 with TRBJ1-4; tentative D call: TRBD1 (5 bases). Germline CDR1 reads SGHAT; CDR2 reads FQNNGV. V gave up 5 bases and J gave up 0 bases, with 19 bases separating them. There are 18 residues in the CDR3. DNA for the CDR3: TGTGCCAGCAGCAAATCCCTCCTACAGGTTACAACTAATGAAAAACTGTTTTTT. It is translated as CASSKSLLQVTTNEKLFF.

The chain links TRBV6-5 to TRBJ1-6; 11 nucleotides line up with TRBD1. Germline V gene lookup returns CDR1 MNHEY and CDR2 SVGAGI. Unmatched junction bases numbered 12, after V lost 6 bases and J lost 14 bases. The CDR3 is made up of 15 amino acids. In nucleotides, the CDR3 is TGTGCCAGCAGAGCGGACAGGGGGCCCGTTACGGCCCTCCACTTT. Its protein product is CASRADRGPVTALHF.

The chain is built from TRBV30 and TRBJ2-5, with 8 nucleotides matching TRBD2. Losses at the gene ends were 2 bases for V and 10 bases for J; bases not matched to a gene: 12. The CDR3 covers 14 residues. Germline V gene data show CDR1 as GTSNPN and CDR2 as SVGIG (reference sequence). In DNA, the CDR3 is TGTGCCTGGAGTTCAGGGACTAGTCACGCCAACCAGTACTTC. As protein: CAWSSGTSHANQYF.

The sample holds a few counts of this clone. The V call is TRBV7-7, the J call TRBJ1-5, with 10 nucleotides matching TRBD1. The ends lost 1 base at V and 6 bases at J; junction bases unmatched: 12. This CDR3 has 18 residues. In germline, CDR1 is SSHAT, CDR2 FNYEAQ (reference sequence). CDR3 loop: CASSLGTGTGDRCQPQHF. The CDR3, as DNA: TGTGCCAGCAGCTTAGGCACCGGGACAGGGGACCGGTGTCAGCCCCAGCATTTT.

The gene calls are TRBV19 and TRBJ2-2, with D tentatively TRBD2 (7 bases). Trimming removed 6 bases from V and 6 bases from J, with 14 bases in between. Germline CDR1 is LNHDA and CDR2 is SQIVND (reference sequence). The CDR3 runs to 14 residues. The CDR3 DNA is TGTGCCAGTAGCCCTGAAGGGGGGGCCGGGGAGCTGTTTTTT. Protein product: CASSPEGGAGELFF.

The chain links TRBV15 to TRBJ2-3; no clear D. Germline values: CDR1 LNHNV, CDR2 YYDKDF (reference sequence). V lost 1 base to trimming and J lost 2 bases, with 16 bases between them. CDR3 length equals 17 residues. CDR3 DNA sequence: TGTGCCACCAGCAGAGGTGGCGGTGGCAGATTCACAGATACGCAGTATTTT. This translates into CATSRGGGGRFTDTQYF.

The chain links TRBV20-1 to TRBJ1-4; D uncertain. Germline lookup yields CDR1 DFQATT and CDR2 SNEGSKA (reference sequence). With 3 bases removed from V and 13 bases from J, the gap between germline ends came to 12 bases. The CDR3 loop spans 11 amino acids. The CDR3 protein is CSASEGFILFF. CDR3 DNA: TGCAGTGCTAGCGAGGGTTTCATACTGTTTTTT.